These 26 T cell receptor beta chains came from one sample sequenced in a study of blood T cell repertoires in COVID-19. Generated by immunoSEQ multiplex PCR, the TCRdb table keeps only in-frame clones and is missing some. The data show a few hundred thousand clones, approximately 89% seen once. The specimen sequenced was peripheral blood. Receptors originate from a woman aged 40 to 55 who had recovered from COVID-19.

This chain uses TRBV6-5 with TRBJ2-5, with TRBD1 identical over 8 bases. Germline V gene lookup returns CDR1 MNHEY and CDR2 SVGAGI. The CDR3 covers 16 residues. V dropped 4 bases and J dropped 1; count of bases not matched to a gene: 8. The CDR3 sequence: CASSSRTGITQETQYF. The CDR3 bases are TGTGCCAGCAGTTCCCGGACAGGGATAACCCAAGAGACCCAGTACTTC.

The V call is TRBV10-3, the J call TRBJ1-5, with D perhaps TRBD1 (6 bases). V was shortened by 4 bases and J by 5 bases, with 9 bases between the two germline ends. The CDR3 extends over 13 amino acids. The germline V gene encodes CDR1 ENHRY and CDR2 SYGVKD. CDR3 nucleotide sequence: TGTGCCATCAGTGGGAACAGGGATCAGCCCCAGCATTTT. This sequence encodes CAISGNRDQPQHF.

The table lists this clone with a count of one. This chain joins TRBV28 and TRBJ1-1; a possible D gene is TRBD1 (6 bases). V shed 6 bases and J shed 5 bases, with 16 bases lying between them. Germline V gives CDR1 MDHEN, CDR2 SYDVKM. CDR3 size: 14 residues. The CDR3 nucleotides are TGTGCCAGCAGCTCAGCAGGGGAAGTGACTGAAGCTTTCTTT. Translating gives CASSSAGEVTEAFF.

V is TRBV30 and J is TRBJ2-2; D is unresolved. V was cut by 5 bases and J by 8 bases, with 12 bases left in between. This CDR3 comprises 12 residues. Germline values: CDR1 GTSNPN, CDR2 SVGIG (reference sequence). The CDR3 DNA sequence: TGTGCCTGGGCCCTCTTCACTGGGGAGCTGTTTTTT. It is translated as CAWALFTGELFF.

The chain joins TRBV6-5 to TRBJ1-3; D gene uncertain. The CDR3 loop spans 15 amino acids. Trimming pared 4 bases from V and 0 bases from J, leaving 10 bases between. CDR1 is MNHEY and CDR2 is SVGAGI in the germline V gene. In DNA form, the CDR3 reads TGTGCCAGCAGTTCGGTCTCCCGCTCTGGAAACACCATATATTTT. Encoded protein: CASSSVSRSGNTIYF.

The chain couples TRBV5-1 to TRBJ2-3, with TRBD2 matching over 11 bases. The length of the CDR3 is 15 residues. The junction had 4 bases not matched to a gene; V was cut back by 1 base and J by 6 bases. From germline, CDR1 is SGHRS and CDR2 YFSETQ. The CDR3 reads CASSLLASGGDTQYF. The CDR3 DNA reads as TGCGCCAGCAGCTTGTTGGCTAGCGGGGGGGATACGCAGTATTTT.

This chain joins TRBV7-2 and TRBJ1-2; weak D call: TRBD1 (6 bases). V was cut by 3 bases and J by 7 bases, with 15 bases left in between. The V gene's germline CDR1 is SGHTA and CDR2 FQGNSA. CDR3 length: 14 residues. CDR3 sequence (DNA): TGTGCCAGCAGCTTTTACTCAGGGGCGGCTGGCTACACCTTC. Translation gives CASSFYSGAAGYTF.

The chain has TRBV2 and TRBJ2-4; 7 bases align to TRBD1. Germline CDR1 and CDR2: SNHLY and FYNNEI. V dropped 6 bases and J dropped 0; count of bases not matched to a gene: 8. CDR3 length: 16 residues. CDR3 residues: CASSGDRATAKNIQYF. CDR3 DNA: TGTGCCAGCAGCGGCGACAGGGCCACAGCCAAAAACATTCAGTACTTC.

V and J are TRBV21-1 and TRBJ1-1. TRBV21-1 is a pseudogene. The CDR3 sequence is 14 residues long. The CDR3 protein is CASSKTLLTDFAFF. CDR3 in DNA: TGTGCCAGCAGCAAAACTCTCCTCACTGACTTCGCTTTCTTT.

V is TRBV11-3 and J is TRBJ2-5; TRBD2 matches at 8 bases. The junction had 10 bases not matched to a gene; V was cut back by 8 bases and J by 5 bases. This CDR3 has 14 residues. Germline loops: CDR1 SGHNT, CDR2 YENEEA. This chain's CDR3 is CASCPPGGVETQYF. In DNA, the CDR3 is TGTGCCAGCTGCCCACCGGGAGGGGTTGAGACCCAGTACTTC.

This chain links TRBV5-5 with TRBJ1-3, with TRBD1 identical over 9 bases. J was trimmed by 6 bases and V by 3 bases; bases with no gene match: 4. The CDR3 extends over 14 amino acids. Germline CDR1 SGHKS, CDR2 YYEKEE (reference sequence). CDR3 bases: TGTGCCAGCAGCTCCTGGACAGGGGAAAACACCATATATTTT. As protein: CASSSWTGENTIYF.

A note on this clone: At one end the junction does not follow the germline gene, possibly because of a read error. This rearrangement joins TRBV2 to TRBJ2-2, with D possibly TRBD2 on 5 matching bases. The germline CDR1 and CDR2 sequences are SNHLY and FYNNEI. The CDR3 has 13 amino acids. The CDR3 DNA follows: TGTGCCAGCAGTGAAGCGCCACCCGGGGAGTTGTTTTTT. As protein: CASSEAPPGELFF.

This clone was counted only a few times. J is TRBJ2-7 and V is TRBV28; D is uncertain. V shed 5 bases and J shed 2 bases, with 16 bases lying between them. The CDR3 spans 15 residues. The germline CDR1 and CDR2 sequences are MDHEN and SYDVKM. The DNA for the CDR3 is TGTGCCAGCAGTCGCCCGCACACAGTGACCTACGAGCAGTACTTC. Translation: CASSRPHTVTYEQYF.

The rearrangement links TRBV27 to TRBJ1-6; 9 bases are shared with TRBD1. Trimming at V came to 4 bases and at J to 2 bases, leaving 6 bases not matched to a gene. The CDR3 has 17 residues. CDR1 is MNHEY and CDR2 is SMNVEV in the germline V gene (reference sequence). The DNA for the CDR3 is TGTGCCAGCAGTTCGACAGGGGACAGGGCCTATAATTCACCCCTCCACTTT. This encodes CASSSTGDRAYNSPLHF.

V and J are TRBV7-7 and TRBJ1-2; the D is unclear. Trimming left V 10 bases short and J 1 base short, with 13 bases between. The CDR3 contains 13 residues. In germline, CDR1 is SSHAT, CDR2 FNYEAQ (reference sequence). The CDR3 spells CAIAGNLNYGYTF. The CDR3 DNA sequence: TGTGCCATCGCCGGGAACCTTAACTATGGCTACACCTTC.

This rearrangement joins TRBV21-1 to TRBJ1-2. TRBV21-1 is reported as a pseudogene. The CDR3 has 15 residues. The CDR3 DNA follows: TGTGCCAGCAGCCTAGCTACGGGCACTAACTATGGCTACACCTTC. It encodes CASSLATGTNYGYTF.

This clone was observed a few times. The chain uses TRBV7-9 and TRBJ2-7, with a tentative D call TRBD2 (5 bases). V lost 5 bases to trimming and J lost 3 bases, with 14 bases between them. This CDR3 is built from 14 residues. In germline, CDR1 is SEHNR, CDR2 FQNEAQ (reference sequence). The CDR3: CASSPRGLLYEQYF. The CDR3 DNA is TGTGCCAGCAGCCCCCGAGGGCTGCTCTACGAGCAGTACTTC.

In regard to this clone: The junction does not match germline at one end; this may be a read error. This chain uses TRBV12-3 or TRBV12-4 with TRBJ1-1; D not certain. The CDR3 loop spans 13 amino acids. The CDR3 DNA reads TGTGCCAGCAGCCTGACATTGAACATTGAAGCTTTCTTT. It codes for CASSLTLNIEAFF.

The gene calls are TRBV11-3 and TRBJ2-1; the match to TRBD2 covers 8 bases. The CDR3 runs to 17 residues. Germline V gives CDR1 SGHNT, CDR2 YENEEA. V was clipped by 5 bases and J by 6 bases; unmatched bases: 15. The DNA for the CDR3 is TGTGCCAGCAGCGCAAGAAAAGGGGGACTAGGTCGCAATGAGCAGTTCTTC. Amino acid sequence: CASSARKGGLGRNEQFF.

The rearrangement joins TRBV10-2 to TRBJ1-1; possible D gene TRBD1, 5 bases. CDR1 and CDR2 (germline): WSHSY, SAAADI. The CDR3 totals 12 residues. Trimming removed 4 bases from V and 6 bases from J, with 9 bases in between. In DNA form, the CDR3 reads TGCGCCAGCAGTGCTCAGGGTTCTGAAGCTTTCTTT. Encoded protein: CASSAQGSEAFF.

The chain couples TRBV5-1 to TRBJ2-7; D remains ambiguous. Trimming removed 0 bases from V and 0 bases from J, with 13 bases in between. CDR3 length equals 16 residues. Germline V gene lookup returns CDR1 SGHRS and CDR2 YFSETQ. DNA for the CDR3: TGCGCCAGCAGCTTGGCTGCCGGTCGGAGCTCCTACGAGCAGTACTTC. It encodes CASSLAAGRSSYEQYF.

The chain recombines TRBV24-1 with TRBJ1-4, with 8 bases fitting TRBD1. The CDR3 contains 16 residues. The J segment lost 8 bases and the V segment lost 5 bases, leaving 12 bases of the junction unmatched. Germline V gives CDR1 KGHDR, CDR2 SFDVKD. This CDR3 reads CATSASRGTGWEKLFF. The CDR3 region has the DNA TGTGCCACCAGTGCGTCACGAGGGACAGGTTGGGAAAAACTGTTTTTT.

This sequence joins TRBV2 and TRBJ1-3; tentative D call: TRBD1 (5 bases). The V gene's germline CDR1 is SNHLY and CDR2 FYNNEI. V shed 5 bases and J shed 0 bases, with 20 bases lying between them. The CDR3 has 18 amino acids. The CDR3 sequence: CASSLTQAAQSSGNTIYF. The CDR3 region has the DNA TGTGCCAGCAGTCTAACACAGGCCGCCCAGAGCTCTGGAAACACCATATATTTT. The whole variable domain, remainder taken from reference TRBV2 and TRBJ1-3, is EPEVTQTPSHQVTQMGQEVILRCVPISNHLYFYWYRQILGQKVEFLVSFYNNEISEKSEIFDDQFSVERPDGSNFTLKIRSTKLEDSAMYFCASSLTQAAQSSGNTIYFGEGSWLTVV.

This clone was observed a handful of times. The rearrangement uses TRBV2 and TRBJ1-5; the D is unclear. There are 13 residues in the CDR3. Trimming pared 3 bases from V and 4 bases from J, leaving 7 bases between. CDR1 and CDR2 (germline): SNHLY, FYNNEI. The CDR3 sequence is CASSEEQNQPQHF. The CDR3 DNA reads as TGTGCCAGCAGTGAGGAACAGAATCAGCCCCAGCATTTT. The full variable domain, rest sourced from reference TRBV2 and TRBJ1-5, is EPEVTQTPSHQVTQMGQEVILRCVPISNHLYFYWYRQILGQKVEFLVSFYNNEISEKSEIFDDQFSVERPDGSNFTLKIRSTKLEDSAMYFCASSEEQNQPQHFGDGTRLSIL.

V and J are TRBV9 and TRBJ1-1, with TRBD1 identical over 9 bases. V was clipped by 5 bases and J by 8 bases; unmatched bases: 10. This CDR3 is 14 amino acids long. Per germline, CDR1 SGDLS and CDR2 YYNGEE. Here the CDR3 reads CASRSGTGTSEAFF. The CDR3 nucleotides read TGTGCCAGCAGATCCGGGACAGGGACGTCGGAAGCTTTCTTT. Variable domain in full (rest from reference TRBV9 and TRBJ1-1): DSGVTQTPKHLITATGQRVTLRCSPRSGDLSVYWYQQSLDQGLQFLIQYYNGEERAKGNILERFSAQQFPDLHSELNLSSLELGDSALYFCASRSGTGTSEAFFGQGTRLTVV.

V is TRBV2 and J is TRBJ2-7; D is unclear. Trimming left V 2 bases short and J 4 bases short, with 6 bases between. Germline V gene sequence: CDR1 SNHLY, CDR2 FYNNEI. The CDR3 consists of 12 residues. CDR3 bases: TGTGCCAGCAGTGAACAGGATTACGAGCAGTACTTC. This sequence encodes CASSEQDYEQYF.